This T cell receptor beta chain originates from a study of blood T cells in healthy people across ages. The table lists this clonotype with many counts. What it binds is unknown. Looked up from germline, CDR1 is SGHRS and CDR2 is YFSETQ. V lost 0 bases, J lost 0 bases, and 5 bases lay in between. There are 14 residues in the CDR3. The study, taken as a whole, reports: Higher diversity and more naive CD4+ cells were features of long-lived donors, compared to aged donors.

Primed by a sample-barcoded 5' primer and a J-beta primer mix, a second PCR proceeded for 7 to 11 cycles. Using its own MiXCR run on the 5' RACE reads, TCRdb lists one record per CDR3 protein. The repertoire consists of 700,000 to 950,000 distinct CDR3 sequences, with roughly two fifths occurring once and the leading ten covering 20% to 25%. The TCR was taken from a woman aged 60-70 years in good health. Sequenced material: blood. This chain connects TRBV5-1 to TRBJ2-3; no firm D call. CDR3 loop: CASSLAGSTDTQYF. The CDR3 nucleotides are TGCGCCAGCAGCTTGGCAGGAAGCACAGATACGCAGTATTTT.